The rows below give T cell receptor beta chains drawn from one sample of a study of blood T cell repertoires in COVID-19. Generated by immunoSEQ multiplex PCR, the TCRdb table keeps only in-frame clones and is missing some. The table shows 150,000 to 200,000 clones, with 87% occurring only once. Sequenced input: peripheral blood. The receptors come from a woman aged 50 to 60 with acute or convalescent COVID-19. CDR3s include the opening cysteine and the closing phenylalanine or tryptophan. Fields, in order: clone size, V gene, J gene, D gene, CDR3 protein, CDR3 DNA. A D gene is named only where the DNA matches it firmly. The size field is filled for only some rows; it gives once, few, many or a size class.

clone size: -; V gene: TRBV27; J gene: TRBJ1-2; D gene: TRBD1; CDR3 protein: CASSDRGPAYNYGYTF; CDR3 DNA: TGTGCCAGCAGTGACAGGGGGCCCGCTTACAACTATGGCTACACCTTC
clone size: few; V gene: TRBV5-4; J gene: TRBJ1-1; D gene: -; CDR3 protein: CASSFYQNTEAFF; CDR3 DNA: TGTGCCAGCAGCTTCTACCAGAACACTGAAGCTTTCTTT
clone size: -; V gene: TRBV4-1; J gene: TRBJ2-1; D gene: TRBD2; CDR3 protein: CASSHRLADYNEQFF; CDR3 DNA: TGCGCCAGCAGCCATCGACTAGCGGACTACAATGAGCAGTTCTTC
clone size: -; V gene: TRBV3-1/TRBV3-2; J gene: TRBJ2-7; D gene: TRBD2; CDR3 protein: CASSQDPGGRSYEQYF; CDR3 DNA: TGTGCCAGCAGCCAAGATCCGGGGGGGAGGTCCTACGAGCAGTACTTC
clone size: -; V gene: TRBV11-2; J gene: TRBJ2-5; D gene: -; CDR3 protein: CASSSGGSETQYF; CDR3 DNA: TGTGCCAGCAGCTCCGGGGGTAGCGAGACCCAGTACTTC
clone size: -; V gene: TRBV3-1/TRBV3-2; J gene: TRBJ2-6; D gene: -; CDR3 protein: CASSRDDLAGPAGGANVLTF; CDR3 DNA: TGTGCCAGCAGCCGAGACGACTTGGCGGGCCCCGCCGGAGGGGCCAACGTCCTGACTTTC
clone size: once; V gene: TRBV7-6; J gene: TRBJ1-5; D gene: -; CDR3 protein: CASSPQEGNQPQHF; CDR3 DNA: TGTGCCAGCAGCCCCCAGGAAGGCAATCAGCCCCAGCATTTT
clone size: -; V gene: TRBV2; J gene: TRBJ1-4; D gene: -; CDR3 protein: CASRPRTATNEKLFF; CDR3 DNA: TGTGCCAGCAGACCCAGGACAGCAACTAATGAAAAACTGTTTTTT
clone size: -; V gene: TRBV4-1; J gene: TRBJ1-2; D gene: -; CDR3 protein: CASSQDRDYFYGYTF; CDR3 DNA: TGCGCCAGCAGCCAAGATAGAGATTACTTCTATGGCTACACCTTC
clone size: -; V gene: TRBV3-1/TRBV3-2; J gene: TRBJ1-5; D gene: -; CDR3 protein: CASSPGYGQPQHF; CDR3 DNA: TGTGCCAGCAGTCCAGGGTATGGTCAGCCCCAGCATTTT
clone size: -; V gene: TRBV15; J gene: TRBJ2-7; D gene: TRBD1; CDR3 protein: CATSRQGQGSVYEQYF; CDR3 DNA: TGTGCCACCAGCAGGCAGGGACAGGGTAGTGTCTACGAGCAGTACTTC
clone size: -; V gene: TRBV2; J gene: TRBJ1-2; D gene: -; CDR3 protein: CASGQNHGYTF; CDR3 DNA: TGTGCCAGCGGGCAAAATCATGGCTACACCTTC
clone size: -; V gene: TRBV27; J gene: TRBJ1-2; D gene: -; CDR3 protein: CASSLSPGGHGYTF; CDR3 DNA: TGTGCCAGCAGTTTATCCCCGGGAGGCCATGGCTACACCTTC
clone size: -; V gene: TRBV7-5; J gene: TRBJ2-7; D gene: -; CDR3 protein: CVRSLAAGAPYEQYF; CDR3 DNA: TGTGTCAGAAGCTTAGCGGCAGGGGCCCCCTACGAGCAGTACTTC
clone size: -; V gene: TRBV18; J gene: TRBJ1-2; D gene: -; CDR3 protein: CASSPLPTGYGYTF; CDR3 DNA: TGTGCCAGCTCACCACTTCCGACAGGCTATGGCTACACCTTC
clone size: once; V gene: TRBV19; J gene: TRBJ1-4; D gene: -; CDR3 protein: CASSITAEVEKLFF; CDR3 DNA: TGTGCCAGTAGTATAACCGCTGAGGTTGAAAAACTGTTTTTT
clone size: -; V gene: TRBV5-4; J gene: TRBJ2-1; D gene: -; CDR3 protein: CASSLAGAAAYNEQFF; CDR3 DNA: TGTGCCAGCAGCTTGGCAGGAGCGGCTGCTTACAATGAGCAGTTCTTC
clone size: -; V gene: TRBV5-1; J gene: TRBJ2-7; D gene: TRBD1; CDR3 protein: CASSSGQGTYEQYF; CDR3 DNA: TGCGCCAGCAGCTCGGGACAGGGGACGTACGAGCAGTACTTC
clone size: -; V gene: TRBV5-1; J gene: TRBJ2-7; D gene: TRBD1; CDR3 protein: CASSQGDLTSYEQYF; CDR3 DNA: TGCGCCAGCAGCCAGGGGGACCTTACGTCCTACGAGCAGTACTTC
clone size: -; V gene: TRBV5-6; J gene: TRBJ2-1; D gene: -; CDR3 protein: CASSPQLAGNEQFF; CDR3 DNA: TGTGCCAGCAGCCCCCAACTAGCAGGCAATGAGCAGTTCTTC
clone size: -; V gene: TRBV6-1; J gene: TRBJ2-5; D gene: TRBD2; CDR3 protein: CASSEVRLAGATQYF; CDR3 DNA: TGTGCCAGCAGTGAAGTTAGGCTAGCGGGAGCTACCCAGTACTTC
clone size: -; V gene: TRBV6-2/TRBV6-3; J gene: TRBJ2-3; D gene: TRBD2; CDR3 protein: CASSSREGWGTDTQYF; CDR3 DNA: TGTGCCAGCAGTTCACGGGAGGGCTGGGGCACAGATACGCAGTATTTT
clone size: -; V gene: TRBV5-8; J gene: TRBJ1-1; D gene: TRBD1; CDR3 protein: CASRKTGGTEAFF; CDR3 DNA: TGTGCCAGCAGGAAGACAGGGGGCACTGAAGCTTTCTTT
clone size: -; V gene: TRBV24-1; J gene: TRBJ1-5; D gene: TRBD1; CDR3 protein: CATSDLGGPNQPQHF; CDR3 DNA: TGTGCCACCAGTGATTTAGGGGGCCCCAATCAGCCCCAGCATTTT
clone size: -; V gene: TRBV19; J gene: TRBJ1-4; D gene: -; CDR3 protein: CASSRDTMNEKLFF; CDR3 DNA: TGTGCCAGTAGCAGGGACACTATGAATGAAAAACTGTTTTTT
clone size: -; V gene: TRBV11-2; J gene: TRBJ1-3; D gene: -; CDR3 protein: CASSPQGPGNTIYF; CDR3 DNA: TGTGCCAGCAGTCCCCAGGGGCCTGGAAACACCATATATTTT
clone size: -; V gene: TRBV5-1; J gene: TRBJ2-5; D gene: TRBD2; CDR3 protein: CASSDGTTQETQYF; CDR3 DNA: TGCGCCAGCAGCGATGGGACTACACAAGAGACCCAGTACTTC
clone size: -; V gene: TRBV28; J gene: TRBJ2-7; D gene: TRBD2; CDR3 protein: CASLVRGGAYEQYF; CDR3 DNA: TGTGCCAGCTTGGTGCGGGGGGGTGCGTACGAGCAGTACTTC
clone size: -; V gene: TRBV5-4; J gene: TRBJ2-1; D gene: -; CDR3 protein: CASSSLRGYNEQFF; CDR3 DNA: TGTGCCAGCAGCTCGCTCCGGGGCTACAATGAGCAGTTCTTC